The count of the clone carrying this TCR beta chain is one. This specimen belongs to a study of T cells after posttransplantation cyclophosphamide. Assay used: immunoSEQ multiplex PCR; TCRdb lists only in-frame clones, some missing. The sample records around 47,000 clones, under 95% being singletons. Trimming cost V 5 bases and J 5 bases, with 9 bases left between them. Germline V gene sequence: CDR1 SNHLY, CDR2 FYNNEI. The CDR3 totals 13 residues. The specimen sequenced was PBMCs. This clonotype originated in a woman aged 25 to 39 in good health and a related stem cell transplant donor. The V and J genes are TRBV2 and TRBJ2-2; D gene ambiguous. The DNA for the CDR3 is TGTGCCAGCAGTCTCCTAACTACCGGGGAGCTGTTTTTT. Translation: CASSLLTTGELFF.